What follows are 12 T cell receptor beta chains derived from one specimen sequenced in a study of T-cell reconstitution after alpha-beta-depleted transplantation in children. Unique molecular identifiers featured in how the TCRbeta library was prepared. TCRdb independently ran MiXCR on the PCR reads; one entry per CDR3 protein. The data show just over 350,000 distinct CDR3 sequences, about an eighth seen once. Here the sequenced sample was PBMCs, taken from the stem cell graft. These receptors were collected from a human donor who donated a stem cell graft to a child with Fanconi anemia.

This clonotype was picked up many times. CDR3 bases: TGCAGCTTTTCCAACATCCAAGACTACAATGAGCAGTTCTTC. Protein sequence: CSFSNIQDYNEQFF. This rearrangement joins TRBV20-1 to TRBJ2-1; D is unresolved. CDR1 and CDR2 from the germline V gene are DFQATT and SNEGSKA (reference sequence). CDR3 length: 14 residues.

V and J are TRBV10-3 and TRBJ1-4; D is uncertain. Germline V gene sequence: CDR1 ENHRY, CDR2 SYGVKD. This CDR3 is built from 13 residues. Trimming shortened V by 3 bases and J by 2 bases, and 4 bases separated the two germline ends. The CDR3: CAISDTTNEKLFF. CDR3 nucleotides: TGTGCCATCAGTGACACGACTAATGAAAAACTGTTTTTT.

This clonotype was found many times. The CDR3 region is CASSSSGGAIVYEQYF. CDR3 DNA: TGTGCCAGCAGTTCTAGCGGGGGGGCCATCGTGTACGAGCAGTACTTC. The chain links TRBV12-3 or TRBV12-4 to TRBJ2-7; the match to TRBD2 covers 12 bases. CDR3 length equals 16 residues. Germline trimming cut 4 bases from V and 4 bases from J; bases unmatched to any gene: 8.

V gene TRBV29-1 combines with J gene TRBJ1-2; no clear D. V dropped 3 bases and J dropped 6 bases, with 11 bases sitting between them. The germline V gene encodes CDR1 SQVTM and CDR2 ANQGSEA. The CDR3 is 12 residues long. The CDR3 region is CSVDAGVNGYTF. In DNA, the CDR3 is TGCAGCGTTGACGCCGGGGTCAATGGCTACACCTTC.

The chain combines TRBV30 with TRBJ2-1; 10 nucleotides agree with TRBD2. Unmatched junction bases numbered 5, after V lost 4 bases and J lost 8 bases. The CDR3 is made up of 13 amino acids. The germline V gene encodes CDR1 GTSNPN and CDR2 SVGIG (reference sequence). The CDR3 region is CAWNRAGGHEQFF. DNA for the CDR3: TGTGCCTGGAATAGAGCGGGGGGGCATGAGCAGTTCTTC.

This clonotype was detected only a few times. This chain links TRBV7-9 with TRBJ1-1; 8 bases are shared with TRBD1. The germline V gene has CDR1 SEHNR and CDR2 FQNEAQ (reference sequence). V dropped 5 bases and J dropped 5; count of bases not matched to a gene: 7. The CDR3 totals 14 residues. The CDR3 DNA reads as TGTGCCAGCAGCACAACCGGACAGGGTACTGAAGCTTTCTTT. Translating gives CASSTTGQGTEAFF.

The chain has TRBV6-6 and TRBJ2-7; D is perhaps TRBD2 (5 bases). Germline loops: CDR1 MNHNY, CDR2 SVGAGI (reference sequence). V was clipped by 6 bases and J by 7 bases, with 10 bases between them. The CDR3 consists of 11 residues. This CDR3 reads CASSLTGEQYF. In DNA, the CDR3 is TGTGCCAGCAGCCTCACGGGGGAGCAGTACTTC.

This clonotype turned up a few times. The chain couples TRBV5-1 to TRBJ2-2, with D uncertain. In germline, CDR1 is SGHRS, CDR2 YFSETQ. The CDR3 consists of 14 residues. With 2 bases removed from V and 2 bases from J, the gap between germline ends came to 7 bases. The CDR3 region is CASSFPENTGELFF. Here the CDR3 DNA reads TGCGCCAGCAGCTTCCCAGAAAACACCGGGGAGCTGTTTTTT.

The rearrangement uses TRBV20-1 and TRBJ2-2; D ambiguous. The length of the CDR3 is 15 residues. Germline CDR1 and CDR2: DFQATT and SNEGSKA (reference sequence). V lost 0 bases to trimming and J lost 1 base, with 9 bases between them. CDR3 loop: CSARDPRQNTGELFF. The DNA for the CDR3 is TGCAGTGCTAGAGATCCAAGACAGAACACCGGGGAGCTGTTTTTT.

This clonotype occurred many times. The chain joins TRBV7-9 to TRBJ1-1; weak D call: TRBD1 (6 bases). Germline CDR1 and CDR2: SEHNR and FQNEAQ (reference sequence). CDR3 size: 13 residues. Trimming left V 5 bases short and J 3 bases short, with 10 bases between. The CDR3 coding sequence is TGTGCCAGCAGCCGGGACACGCACACTGAAGCTTTCTTT. Translation gives CASSRDTHTEAFF. Full variable domain (rest looked up from reference TRBV7-9 and TRBJ1-1): DTGVSQNPRHKITKRGQNVTFRCDPISEHNRLYWYRQTLGQGPEFLTYFQNEAQLEKSRLLSDRFSAERPKGSFSTLEIQRTEQGDSAMYLCASSRDTHTEAFFGQGTRLTVV.

This rearrangement joins TRBV29-1 to TRBJ1-4, with D possibly matching TRBD1 (5 bases). With 3 bases removed from V and 8 bases from J, the gap between germline ends came to 13 bases. Germline V gene lookup returns CDR1 SQVTM and CDR2 ANQGSEA. CDR3 length: 13 amino acids. The CDR3 DNA reads TGCAGCGTTGAGGTCCGAGAGGGGGAAAAACTGTTTTTT. As protein: CSVEVREGEKLFF. Together with reference TRBV29-1 and TRBJ1-4, the CDR3 gives the full variable domain: SAVISQKPSRDICQRGTSLTIQCQVDSQVTMMFWYRQQPGQSLTLIATANQGSEATYESGFVIDKFPISRPNLTFSTLTVSNMSPEDSSIYLCSVEVREGEKLFFGSGTQLSVL.

This clonotype was seen many times. CDR3 DNA: TGTGCCAGCAGTTTGACGCCTGGGGGAGACAATTCACCCCTCCACTTT. It codes for CASSLTPGGDNSPLHF. The rearrangement joins TRBV12-3 or TRBV12-4 to TRBJ1-6, with D perhaps TRBD1 (5 bases). The CDR3 runs 16 residues. V was trimmed by 3 bases and J by 7 bases, leaving 16 bases between them.